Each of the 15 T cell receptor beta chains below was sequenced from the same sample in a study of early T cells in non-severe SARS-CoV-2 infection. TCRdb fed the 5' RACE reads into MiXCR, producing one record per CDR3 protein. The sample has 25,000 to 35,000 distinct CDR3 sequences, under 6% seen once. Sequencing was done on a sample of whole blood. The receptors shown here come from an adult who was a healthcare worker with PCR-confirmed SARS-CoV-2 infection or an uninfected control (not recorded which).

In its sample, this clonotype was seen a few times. The chain's CDR3 is CSVRKRENYEQYF. In nucleotides, the CDR3 is TGCAGCGTCAGAAAACGGGAAAACTACGAGCAGTACTTC. This chain joins TRBV29-1 and TRBJ2-7, with D possibly being TRBD2 (5 bases). Germline V CDR1 and CDR2: SQVTM, ANQGSEA. V lost 6 bases to trimming and J lost 3 bases, with 15 bases between them. CDR3 length equals 13 residues.

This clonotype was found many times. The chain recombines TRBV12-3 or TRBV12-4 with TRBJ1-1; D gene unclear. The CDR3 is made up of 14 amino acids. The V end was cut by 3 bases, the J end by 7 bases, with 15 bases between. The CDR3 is CASSFSKIGFEAFF. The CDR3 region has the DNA TGTGCCAGCAGTTTTTCCAAAATAGGCTTTGAAGCTTTCTTT.

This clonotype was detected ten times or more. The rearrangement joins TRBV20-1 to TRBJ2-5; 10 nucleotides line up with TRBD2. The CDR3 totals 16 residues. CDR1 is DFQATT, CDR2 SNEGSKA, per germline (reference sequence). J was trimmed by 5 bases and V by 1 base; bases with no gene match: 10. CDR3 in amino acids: CSARVTSGASGETQYF. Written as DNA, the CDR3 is TGCAGTGCTAGAGTAACTAGCGGGGCATCAGGGGAGACCCAGTACTTC.

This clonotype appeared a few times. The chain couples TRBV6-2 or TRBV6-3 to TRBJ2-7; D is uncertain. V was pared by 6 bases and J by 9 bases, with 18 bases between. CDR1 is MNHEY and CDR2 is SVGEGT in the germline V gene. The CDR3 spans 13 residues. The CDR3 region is CASRPPPSRRQYF. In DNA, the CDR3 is TGTGCCAGCAGACCCCCGCCCAGCAGGAGGCAGTACTTC.

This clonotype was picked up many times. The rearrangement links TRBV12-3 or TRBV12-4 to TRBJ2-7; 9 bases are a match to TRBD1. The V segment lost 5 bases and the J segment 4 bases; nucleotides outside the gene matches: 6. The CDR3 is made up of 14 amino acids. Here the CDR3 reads CASSAGTGWYEQYF. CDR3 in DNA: TGTGCCAGCAGTGCCGGGACAGGGTGGTACGAGCAGTACTTC.

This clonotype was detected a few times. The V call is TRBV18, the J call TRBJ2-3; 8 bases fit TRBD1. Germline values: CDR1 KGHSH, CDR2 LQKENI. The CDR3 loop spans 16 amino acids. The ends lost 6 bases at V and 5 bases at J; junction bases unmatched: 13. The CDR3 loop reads CASSQGSQGAGDTQYF. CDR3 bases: TGTGCCAGCTCCCAGGGCTCTCAGGGGGCCGGAGATACGCAGTATTTT.

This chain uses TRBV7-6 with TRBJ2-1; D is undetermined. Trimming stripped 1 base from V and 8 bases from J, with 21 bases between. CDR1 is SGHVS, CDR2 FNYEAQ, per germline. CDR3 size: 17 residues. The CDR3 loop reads CASSLELGDVRFDEQFF. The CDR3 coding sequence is TGTGCCAGCAGCTTAGAGTTAGGCGACGTCCGCTTTGATGAGCAGTTCTTC. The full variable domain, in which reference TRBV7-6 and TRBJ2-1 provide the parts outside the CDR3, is GAGVSQSPRYKVTKRGQDVALRCDPISGHVSLYWYRQALGQGPEFLTYFNYEAQQDKSGLPNDRFSAERPEGSISTLTIQRTEQRDSAMYRCASSLELGDVRFDEQFFGPGTRLTVL.

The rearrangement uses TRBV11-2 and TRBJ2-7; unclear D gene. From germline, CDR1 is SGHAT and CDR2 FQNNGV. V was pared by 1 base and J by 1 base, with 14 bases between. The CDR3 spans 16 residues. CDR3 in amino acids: CASSLVATIPSYEQYF. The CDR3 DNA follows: TGTGCCAGCAGCTTAGTCGCGACGATCCCTTCCTACGAGCAGTACTTC.

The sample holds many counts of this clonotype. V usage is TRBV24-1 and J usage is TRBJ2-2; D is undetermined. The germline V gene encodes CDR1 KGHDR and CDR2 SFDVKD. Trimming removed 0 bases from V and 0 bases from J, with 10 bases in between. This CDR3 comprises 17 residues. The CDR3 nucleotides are TGTGCCACCAGTGATTTGAGGTCAGCCTCGAACACCGGGGAGCTGTTTTTT. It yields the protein CATSDLRSASNTGELFF.

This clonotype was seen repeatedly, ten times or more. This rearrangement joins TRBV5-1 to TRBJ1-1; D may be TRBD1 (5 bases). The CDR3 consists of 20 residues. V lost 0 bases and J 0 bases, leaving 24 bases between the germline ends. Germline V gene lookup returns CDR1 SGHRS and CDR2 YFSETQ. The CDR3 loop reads CASSLGVWGDSEIMNTEAFF. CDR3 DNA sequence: TGCGCCAGCAGCTTGGGGGTTTGGGGTGACAGCGAAATCATGAACACTGAAGCTTTCTTT.

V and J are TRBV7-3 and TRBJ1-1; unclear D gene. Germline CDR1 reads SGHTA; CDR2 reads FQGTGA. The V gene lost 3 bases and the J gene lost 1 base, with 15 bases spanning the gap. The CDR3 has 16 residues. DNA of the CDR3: TGTGCCAGCAGCTTCGGCCCTTTAAGGCCGAACACTGAAGCTTTCTTT. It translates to CASSFGPLRPNTEAFF.

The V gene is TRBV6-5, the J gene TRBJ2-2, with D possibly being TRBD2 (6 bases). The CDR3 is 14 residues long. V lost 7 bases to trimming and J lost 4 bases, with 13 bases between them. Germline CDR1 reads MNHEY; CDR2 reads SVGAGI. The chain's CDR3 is CASNQGGTTGELFF. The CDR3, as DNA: TGTGCCAGCAACCAGGGCGGGACCACCGGGGAGCTGTTTTTT.

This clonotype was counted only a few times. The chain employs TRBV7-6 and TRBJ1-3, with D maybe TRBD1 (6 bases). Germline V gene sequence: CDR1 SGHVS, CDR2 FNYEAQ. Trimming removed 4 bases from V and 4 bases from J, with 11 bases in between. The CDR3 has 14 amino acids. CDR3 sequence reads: CASSSTGRGNTIYF. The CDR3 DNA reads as TGTGCCAGCAGCTCAACAGGGAGAGGAAACACCATATATTTT.

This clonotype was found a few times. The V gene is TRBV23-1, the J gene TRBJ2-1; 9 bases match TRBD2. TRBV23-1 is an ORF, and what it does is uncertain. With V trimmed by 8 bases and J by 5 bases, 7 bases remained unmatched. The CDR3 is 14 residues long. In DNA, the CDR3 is TGCGCCAGCGGAGTAGCGGGAGTGGACAATGAGCAGTTCTTC. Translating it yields CASGVAGVDNEQFF.

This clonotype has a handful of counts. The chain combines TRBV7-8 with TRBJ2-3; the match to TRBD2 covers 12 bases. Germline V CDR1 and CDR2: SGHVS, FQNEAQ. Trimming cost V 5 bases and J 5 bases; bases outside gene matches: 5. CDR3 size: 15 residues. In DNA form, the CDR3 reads TGTGCCAGCAGCGGACTAGCGGGAACGGGAGATACGCAGTATTTT. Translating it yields CASSGLAGTGDTQYF.